This TCR beta chain emerged from a study of cytomegalovirus exposure and HLA in healthy donors. In regard to this clone: What it binds is not known.

The PCR ran on 60 Vbeta and 13 Jbeta primers. Methods used by the authors: As a later analysis found, there were 60 million to 90 million unique TCR beta chains, of which roughly 11 million were shared. Repertoires were generated with immunoSEQ multiplex PCR, while TCRdb's copy carries only in-frame clones and drops some. V and J calls and clone size follow that table, whereas D and trimming were derived from the DNA. In all, the sample yields about 120,000 clones. Germline loops: CDR1 GTSNPN, CDR2 SVGIG (reference sequence). The CDR3 contains 13 residues. The V and J ends lost 1 base and 6 bases respectively, with 10 bases between them. Notes on the study in general: The productive fraction for most TCR beta V segments was about 90% or about 30% in an earlier analysis.

This receptor was obtained from a man aged 18 to 35 in good health and CMV-seronegative. Material: PBMCs. This chain links TRBV30 with TRBJ1-5, with D perhaps matching TRBD1 (6 bases). CDR3 bases: TGTGCCTGGAGTGGGGGGGGCGGTCAGCCCCAGCATTTT. It specifies CAWSGGGGQPQHF.